Presented here are 31 T cell receptor beta chains from one specimen sequenced in a study of graft-versus-host responses after intestinal transplantation. TCRdb's copy holds only in-frame clones and misses some; the assay was immunoSEQ multiplex PCR. The table has 85,000 to 100,000 clones, about 90% seen once. What these receptors recognize is not known. Source: unstimulated CD4+ T cells sorted from spleen or lymph node cells, taken before intestinal transplant. These receptors all come from a human donor who received an intestinal transplant.

The chain links TRBV6-1 to TRBJ1-1, with TRBD1 matching over 7 bases. CDR3 size: 13 residues. V lost 11 bases and J lost 1; bases outside the gene matches: 7. Germline V CDR1 and CDR2: MNHNS, SASEGT. Here the CDR3 reads CAGRQGGNTEAFF. The CDR3, as DNA: TGTGCCGGCCGACAGGGAGGGAACACTGAAGCTTTCTTT.

The V and J genes are TRBV28 and TRBJ1-6, with D maybe TRBD1 (5 bases). Trimming left V 3 bases short and J 10 bases short, with 13 bases between. Germline V gives CDR1 MDHEN, CDR2 SYDVKM. This CDR3 region has 14 residues. CDR3 nucleotide sequence: TGTGCCAGCAGTTTTAGATGGGGCGAATCACCCCTCCACTTT. It specifies CASSFRWGESPLHF.

The CDR3, as DNA: TGTGCCAGCAGCCCAGGACTAGTTTCCAGCTGGGGAGAGCAGTACTTC. Its protein is CASSPGLVSSWGEQYF. This sequence joins TRBV9 and TRBJ2-7, with 7 bases matching TRBD2. Looked up from germline, CDR1 is SGDLS and CDR2 is YYNGEE. This CDR3 region has 16 residues. V shed 4 bases and J 7 bases; nucleotides not matched to a gene: 17.

This clone was detected only once. The genes are TRBV19 and TRBJ2-7; unclear D gene. Germline CDR1 reads LNHDA; CDR2 reads SQIVND (reference sequence). The CDR3 sequence is 13 residues long. The germline V and J ends were trimmed by 5 bases and 0 bases, with 8 bases remaining between them. CDR3 in amino acids: CASSPHGSYEQYF. The DNA for the CDR3 is TGTGCCAGTAGTCCTCACGGCTCCTACGAGCAGTACTTC. Looking up the rest from reference TRBV19 and TRBJ2-7 gives the full variable domain: DGGITQSPKYLFRKEGQNVTLSCEQNLNHDAMYWYRQDPGQGLRLIYYSQIVNDFQKGDIAEGYSVSREKKESFPLTVTSAQKNPTAFYLCASSPHGSYEQYFGPGTRLTVT.

V is TRBV25-1 and J is TRBJ2-3; 10 bases align to TRBD1. Germline CDR1 reads MGHDK; CDR2 reads SYGVNS. The CDR3 contains 18 residues. J gave up 10 bases and V 4 bases, and 20 bases lay outside the gene matches. CDR3 amino acids: CASSAPHLGTGDIAAQYF. In DNA form, the CDR3 reads TGTGCCAGCAGTGCTCCCCACCTCGGGACAGGGGATATTGCTGCGCAGTATTTT.

The rearrangement uses TRBV9 and TRBJ2-5; 8 bases are shared with TRBD1. CDR3 length: 16 amino acids. V gave up 4 bases and J gave up 5 bases; unmatched junction bases: 13. From germline, CDR1 is SGDLS and CDR2 YYNGEE. CDR3: CASSRAAGTGWETQYF. For the CDR3, the DNA is TGTGCCAGCAGCAGAGCCGCCGGGACAGGTTGGGAGACCCAGTACTTC.

The chain employs TRBV7-2 and TRBJ1-2; 12 nucleotides line up with TRBD1. The V segment lost 2 bases and the J segment 4 bases; nucleotides outside the gene matches: 14. Germline V gene data show CDR1 as SGHTA and CDR2 as FQGNSA. The CDR3 loop spans 19 amino acids. The CDR3: CASSLLSPSGTGGVYGYTF. The CDR3 DNA sequence: TGTGCCAGCAGCTTACTTTCTCCCTCCGGGACAGGGGGCGTCTATGGCTACACCTTC.

V usage is TRBV28 and J usage is TRBJ1-6; D may be TRBD1 (5 bases). Trimming removed 5 bases at V and 7 bases at J, with 18 bases between. Germline CDR1 and CDR2: MDHEN and SYDVKM. This CDR3 region has 16 residues. CDR3 nucleotides: TGTGCCAGCAGTCCTCAACCGGGACGGGGGAATTCACCCCTCCACTTT. This codes for CASSPQPGRGNSPLHF.

J is TRBJ1-1 and V is TRBV5-1; 11 positions agree with TRBD1. Germline CDR1 is SGHRS and CDR2 is YFSETQ. This CDR3 has 16 amino acids. The junction had 4 bases not matched to a gene; V was cut back by 0 bases and J by 3 bases. CDR3 coding DNA: TGCGCCAGCAGCTTGGAAGGGACAGGGGGGGACACTGAAGCTTTCTTT. It encodes CASSLEGTGGDTEAFF.

The gene calls are TRBV14 and TRBJ1-6; D is undetermined. CDR3 length: 13 residues. CDR1 and CDR2 from the germline V gene are SGHDN and FVKESK. The V and J ends lost 6 bases and 8 bases respectively, with 11 bases between them. The CDR3 is CASSQNQYSPLHF. The CDR3 DNA follows: TGTGCCAGCAGTCAAAACCAGTATTCACCCCTCCACTTT.

The gene calls are TRBV6-4 and TRBJ2-7; D unclear. Germline CDR1 reads MRHNA; CDR2 reads SNTAGT. CDR3 length equals 14 residues. Trimming pared 2 bases from V and 0 bases from J, leaving 8 bases between. In DNA, the CDR3 is TGTGCCAGCAGTGACCACTTCTGCTCCTACGAGCAGTACTTC. It yields the protein CASSDHFCSYEQYF.

This chain links TRBV11-2 with TRBJ2-2, with 7 bases matching TRBD2. V shed 3 bases and J 5 bases; nucleotides not matched to a gene: 15. There are 18 residues in the CDR3. CDR1 is SGHAT and CDR2 is FQNNGV in the germline V gene. CDR3: CASSFIPPASGGTGELFF. CDR3 bases: TGTGCCAGCAGCTTTATACCCCCGGCTAGCGGAGGTACCGGGGAGCTGTTTTTT.

V and J are TRBV19 and TRBJ1-5; a possible D gene is TRBD1 (5 bases). Trimming shortened V by 6 bases and J by 5 bases, and 17 bases separated the two germline ends. The CDR3 spans 15 residues. The germline gives CDR1 LNHDA, CDR2 SQIVND (reference sequence). In DNA form, the CDR3 reads TGTGCCAGTAGGCGGGACCCCTTGAGGGATCAGCCCCAGCATTTT. It encodes CASRRDPLRDQPQHF.

The rearrangement links TRBV5-1 to TRBJ2-5; maybe TRBD2 (6 bases). The CDR3 contains 16 residues. V lost 0 bases to trimming and J lost 5 bases, with 17 bases between them. Germline loops: CDR1 SGHRS, CDR2 YFSETQ. In DNA form, the CDR3 reads TGCGCCAGCAGCTTGGTTACCGGGTCCGGGAGCGAGACCCAGTACTTC. Protein sequence: CASSLVTGSGSETQYF.

The V call is TRBV29-1, the J call TRBJ1-2; D is uncertain. Deletions cut 4 bases from V and 4 bases from J, with 19 bases between. This CDR3 is 15 amino acids long. Per germline, CDR1 SQVTM and CDR2 ANQGSEA. CDR3 nucleotide sequence: TGCAGCGTTGGGCATGGCGGAGCTACCCGCTATGGCTACACCTTC. It specifies CSVGHGGATRYGYTF.

The chain employs TRBV27 and TRBJ2-1, with 14 bases identical to TRBD2. There are 16 residues in the CDR3. J was trimmed by 7 bases and V by 8 bases; bases with no gene match: 10. Germline CDR1 is MNHEY and CDR2 is SMNVEV (reference sequence). CDR3 sequence reads: CASVTRLAGGPNEQFF. The CDR3 DNA reads TGTGCCAGCGTCACAAGACTAGCGGGAGGGCCGAATGAGCAGTTCTTC.

This chain links TRBV30 with TRBJ2-2, with TRBD1 matching over 10 bases. Germline CDR1 GTSNPN, CDR2 SVGIG (reference sequence). The V segment lost 1 base and the J segment 6 bases; nucleotides outside the gene matches: 8. The CDR3 has 16 residues. CDR3 region: CAWSAPGQGTSGELFF. In nucleotides, the CDR3 is TGTGCCTGGAGTGCACCGGGACAGGGGACGTCCGGGGAGCTGTTTTTT.

The rearrangement uses TRBV5-1 and TRBJ2-1, with D unresolved. Trimming took 4 bases from V and 4 from J, leaving 9 bases between them. Germline V gene sequence: CDR1 SGHRS, CDR2 YFSETQ. The CDR3 covers 13 residues. DNA of the CDR3: TGCGCCAGCAGCGAGACAACATACAATGAGCAGTTCTTC. It yields the protein CASSETTYNEQFF.

The chain has TRBV6-5 and TRBJ1-4, with TRBD1 matching over 8 bases. CDR1 MNHEY and CDR2 SVGAGI come from the germline V gene. CDR3 length: 12 amino acids. J gave up 7 bases and V 10 bases, and 5 bases lay outside the gene matches. The CDR3 coding sequence is TGTGCCAACGACAGGGGTCGTGAAAAACTGTTTTTT. Translating gives CANDRGREKLFF.

This rearrangement joins TRBV5-5 to TRBJ1-4; D is unresolved. This CDR3 comprises 14 residues. Trimming pared 0 bases from V and 10 bases from J, leaving 13 bases between. Per the germline V gene, CDR1 is SGHKS and CDR2 is YYEKEE (reference sequence). This CDR3 reads CASSLVVLEGKLFF. DNA for the CDR3: TGTGCCAGCAGCTTGGTAGTCCTGGAGGGAAAACTGTTTTTT.

This clone has a single count. The chain links TRBV14 to TRBJ1-2, with 7 nucleotides matching TRBD1. The CDR3 is 14 amino acids. J lost 7 bases, V lost 5 bases, and 10 bases had no gene match. Germline V gene lookup returns CDR1 SGHDN and CDR2 FVKESK. CDR3 DNA sequence: TGTGCCAGCAGCAGCGTACACGACAGGGTTGGCTACACCTTC. Its protein is CASSSVHDRVGYTF.

V gene TRBV18 combines with J gene TRBJ2-3; TRBD1 aligns across 8 bases. Germline-derived CDR1 and CDR2 are KGHSH and LQKENI. V shed 0 bases and J 5 bases; nucleotides not matched to a gene: 4. This CDR3 contains 15 residues. CDR3 in amino acids: CASSPPVRGQDTQYF. CDR3 sequence (DNA): TGTGCCAGCTCACCACCCGTCAGGGGGCAAGATACGCAGTATTTT.

The chain has TRBV5-1 and TRBJ2-3; 8 bases align to TRBD1. The length of the CDR3 is 15 residues. Germline loops: CDR1 SGHRS, CDR2 YFSETQ. V gave up 4 bases and J gave up 4 bases; unmatched junction bases: 8. Here the CDR3 DNA reads TGCGCCAGCAGCCCCGGGACAGGAAGGTCAGATACGCAGTATTTT. Translating it yields CASSPGTGRSDTQYF. The variable domain in full, with the rest retrieved from reference TRBV5-1 and TRBJ2-3, is KAGVTQTPRYLIKTRGQQVTLSCSPISGHRSVSWYQQTPGQGLQFLFEYFSETQRNKGNFPGRFSGRQFSNSRSEMNVSTLELGDSALYLCASSPGTGRSDTQYFGPGTRLTVL.

V is TRBV10-3 and J is TRBJ2-5; 8 bases line up with TRBD1. The DNA end favors TRBJ2-7, so the J call may be wrong. In germline, CDR1 is ENHRY, CDR2 SYGVKD. The length of the CDR3 is 15 residues. In nucleotides, the CDR3 is TGTGCCATCAGTGCCTCGGACAGGGCCGCCTACGAGCAGTACTTC. Residues: CAISASDRAAYEQYF.

This chain links TRBV12-1 with TRBJ1-5; the table assigns TRBD1, which was not confirmed against the DNA. TRBV12-1 is noted as a pseudogene. The CDR3 has 11 residues. The CDR3 reads CAMGLDQPQHF. CDR3 coding DNA: TGTGCGATGGGGCTGGATCAGCCCCAGCATTTT.

V gene TRBV19 combines with J gene TRBJ2-2; 7 bases align to TRBD1. The germline V gene has CDR1 LNHDA and CDR2 SQIVND (reference sequence). The V and J ends lost 3 bases and 6 bases, in that order; junction bases with no gene match: 7. CDR3 length equals 15 residues. DNA for the CDR3: TGTGCCAGTAGTATGCGACAGGGTAGGGCCGGGGAGCTGTTTTTT. It encodes CASSMRQGRAGELFF.

The rearrangement joins TRBV5-1 to TRBJ2-3, with D hard to call. V was clipped by 0 bases and J by 5 bases, with 10 bases between them. The CDR3 consists of 14 residues. Germline lookup yields CDR1 SGHRS and CDR2 YFSETQ. CDR3 sequence (DNA): TGCGCCAGCAGCTTGGTTCCCTCAGGAGATACGCAGTATTTT. This gives the protein CASSLVPSGDTQYF.

CDR3 DNA: TGTGCCAGCAGCTTTGTCGGTGGTGCACCCTCTGGGGCCAACGTCCTGACTTTC. Translated: CASSFVGGAPSGANVLTF. The chain combines TRBV7-9 with TRBJ2-6; D gene uncertain. The CDR3 has 18 residues. With 3 bases removed from V and 0 bases from J, the gap between germline ends came to 15 bases. Germline V gene data show CDR1 as SEHNR and CDR2 as FQNEAQ (reference sequence).

The genes are TRBV5-1 and TRBJ1-2; 12 nucleotides match TRBD1. The CDR3 totals 15 residues. Germline lookup yields CDR1 SGHRS and CDR2 YFSETQ. Trimming took 5 bases from V and 8 from J; bases not matched to a gene: 10. The CDR3 sequence is CASRERDRGLWGYTF. The DNA for the CDR3 is TGCGCCAGCAGGGAAAGGGACAGGGGGCTCTGGGGCTACACCTTC.

The V gene is TRBV11-1, the J gene TRBJ2-1, with TRBD2 matching 11 bases. The CDR3 loop spans 18 amino acids. CDR1 is SGHAT and CDR2 is FQDESV in the germline V gene (reference sequence). After removal of 5 bases from V and 2 bases from J, the junction contained 11 bases not matched to a gene. The CDR3 loop is CASSPIPGLAVTYNEQFF. DNA of the CDR3: TGTGCCAGCAGCCCCATCCCGGGACTAGCGGTCACCTACAATGAGCAGTTCTTC.

Details on this clone: At one of its ends the junction is not consistent with the germline gene, which may arise from a read error. V gene TRBV7-9 combines with J gene TRBJ2-3; D remains unclear. The CDR3 extends over 13 amino acids. CDR1 SEHNR and CDR2 FQNEAQ come from the germline V gene (reference sequence). The CDR3 sequence: CASSFNSRDTQYF. The CDR3 nucleotides read TGTGCCAGCAGCTTCAATAGCAGAGATACGCAGTATTTT.